This T cell receptor (beta chain) was found in a study of cytomegalovirus exposure and HLA in healthy donors. The CDR3 sequence is 15 residues long. The germline V gene has CDR1 MNHEY and CDR2 SMNVEV (reference sequence). Trimming pared 4 bases from V and 1 base from J, leaving 14 bases between. Notes on this clone: Its specificity is unknown.

PCR primers comprised 60 Vbeta and 13 Jbeta primers. The data were produced by immunoSEQ multiplex PCR, yet TCRdb's version contains in-frame clones alone and is incomplete. Its table lists approximately 200,000 clones. Regarding the study as a whole: It was about 180 TCR beta chains that were listed as cytomegalovirus-associated. Follow-up analysis later connected one missense variant in DCLRE1C with trimming of TCR beta V- and J-genes.

The chain uses TRBV27 and TRBJ2-7; no clear D gene. The clonotype originates from a boy between 10 and 17 years old in good health and CMV-seronegative. Sequencing was done on a sample of PBMCs. CDR3 sequence reads: CASSSIMGPSYEQYF. As DNA, the CDR3 is TGTGCCAGCAGTTCTATCATGGGCCCTTCCTACGAGCAGTACTTC.